A single sample is the source of the 26 T cell receptor beta chains below, sequenced in a study of identical twins. TCRdb passed the 5' RACE reads through MiXCR, listing each CDR3 protein once. The data hold nearly 200,000 distinct CDR3 sequences, with less than 20% observed a single time. Separately, the same data were catalogued under a study of T cells expressing NK-cell markers.

The sample consisted of CD8+ T cells sorted from blood. These receptors came from a woman aged 18-30 years in good health.

The genes are TRBV2 and TRBJ2-1; the match to TRBD2 covers 10 bases. Unmatched junction bases numbered 11, after V lost 3 bases and J lost 9 bases. The length of the CDR3 is 16 residues. CDR1 and CDR2 (germline): SNHLY, FYNNEI. This CDR3 reads CASSDGLAGVHGEQFF. In DNA, the CDR3 is TGTGCCAGCAGTGATGGGCTAGCGGGAGTTCACGGTGAGCAGTTCTTC.

This chain links TRBV6-5 with TRBJ2-7; unclear D gene. The CDR3 contains 11 residues. Trimming removed 2 bases at V and 5 bases at J, with 4 bases between. The germline V gene has CDR1 MNHEY and CDR2 SVGAGI. The CDR3 DNA is TGTGCCAGCAGTTACATCCACGAGCAGTACTTC. It is translated as CASSYIHEQYF.

This clonotype was observed a few times. The rearrangement uses TRBV5-6 and TRBJ2-5; possibly TRBD2 for D (6 bases). This CDR3 spans 15 amino acids. Germline V CDR1 and CDR2: SGHDT, YYEEEE. Trimming removed 4 bases at V and 5 bases at J, with 18 bases between. CDR3 nucleotide sequence: TGTGCCAGCAGCGGGGGGACCGAAGCCTGGGAGACCCAGTACTTC. As protein: CASSGGTEAWETQYF.

This sequence joins TRBV7-9 and TRBJ2-7, with 13 nucleotides matching TRBD2. The CDR3 runs to 16 residues. V gave up 7 bases and J gave up 5 bases; unmatched junction bases: 11. The germline V gene encodes CDR1 SEHNR and CDR2 FQNEAQ (reference sequence). DNA of the CDR3: TGTGCCAGCACCGAGACCGGGACTAGCGGGATCCACGAGCAGTACTTC. It is translated as CASTETGTSGIHEQYF.

This clonotype has only a few counts. V gene TRBV11-2 combines with J gene TRBJ2-1, with 11 bases lining up with TRBD2. Unmatched junction bases numbered 11, after V lost 5 bases and J lost 8 bases. CDR1 and CDR2 (germline): SGHAT, FQNNGV. The CDR3 has 16 amino acids. This CDR3 reads CASSGKTSGAEYEQFF. CDR3 sequence (DNA): TGTGCCAGCAGCGGGAAGACTAGCGGGGCGGAGTATGAGCAGTTCTTC.

The chain recombines TRBV20-1 with TRBJ1-2; the match to TRBD1 covers 8 bases. The germline CDR1 and CDR2 sequences are DFQATT and SNEGSKA (reference sequence). The CDR3 sequence is 16 residues long. Unmatched junction bases numbered 8, after V lost 0 bases and J lost 2 bases. The CDR3 nucleotides read TGCAGTGCTAGAGATCCGACAGGGGCCGGGAACTATGGCTACACCTTC. It is translated as CSARDPTGAGNYGYTF.

The rearrangement links TRBV11-1 to TRBJ2-6; TRBD1 might be the D (5 bases). Germline V CDR1 and CDR2: SGHAT, FQDESV (reference sequence). The CDR3 is 18 amino acids. V gave up 2 bases and J gave up 0 bases, with 14 bases separating them. The CDR3 loop is CASSLRKGLTSGANVLTF. As DNA, the CDR3 is TGTGCCAGCAGCTTAAGGAAGGGGCTTACCTCTGGGGCCAACGTCCTGACTTTC.

In this sample, this clonotype turned up many times. The J gene is TRBJ1-4, the V gene TRBV14, with D uncertain. The CDR3 is 14 amino acids. Germline V lookup: CDR1 SGHDN, CDR2 FVKESK. Trimming removed 4 bases at V and 7 bases at J, with 13 bases between. CDR3 protein: CASSPSWVGEKLFF. The CDR3 nucleotides read TGTGCCAGCAGCCCATCATGGGTCGGTGAAAAACTGTTTTTT.

This clonotype showed up just a few times. The CDR3 region is CASSSTGDKNIQYF. For the CDR3, the DNA is TGTGCCAGCAGCTCCACCGGGGACAAAAACATTCAGTACTTC. The chain joins TRBV2 to TRBJ2-4, with a tentative D call TRBD2 (5 bases). The CDR3 loop spans 14 amino acids. V lost 6 bases and J lost 3, with 12 bases in between. Germline V gives CDR1 SNHLY, CDR2 FYNNEI. The full variable domain, rest sourced from reference TRBV2 and TRBJ2-4, is EPEVTQTPSHQVTQMGQEVILRCVPISNHLYFYWYRQILGQKVEFLVSFYNNEISEKSEIFDDQFSVERPDGSNFTLKIRSTKLEDSAMYFCASSSTGDKNIQYFGAGTRLSVL.

The CDR3 is CASRDGHIEKTQYF. CDR3 DNA sequence: TGTGCCAGCAGGGACGGCCACATTGAAAAGACCCAGTACTTC. The chain combines TRBV2 with TRBJ2-5; D gene uncertain. V shed 6 bases and J shed 6 bases, with 17 bases lying between them. The germline gives CDR1 SNHLY, CDR2 FYNNEI. This CDR3 contains 14 residues.

This clonotype occurred a few times. The rearrangement joins TRBV9 to TRBJ1-2; 9 positions agree with TRBD1. The junction had 1 base not matched to a gene; V was cut back by 3 bases and J by 4 bases. CDR3 length: 13 residues. Germline assignment: CDR1 SGDLS and CDR2 YYNGEE. The chain's CDR3 is CASSGQGGYGYTF. Written as DNA, the CDR3 is TGTGCCAGCAGCGGACAGGGGGGCTATGGCTACACCTTC.

This clonotype was observed at least ten times. V usage is TRBV7-8 and J usage is TRBJ2-7; 9 bases match TRBD1. The CDR3 runs 15 residues. Germline values: CDR1 SGHVS, CDR2 FQNEAQ. Losses at the gene ends were 5 bases for V and 0 bases for J; bases not matched to a gene: 5. The CDR3 here is CASSPGQGPSYEQYF. The CDR3 DNA is TGTGCCAGCAGCCCCGGACAGGGGCCCTCCTACGAGCAGTACTTC. Based on the CDR3 plus reference TRBV7-8 and TRBJ2-7, the full variable domain is GAGVSQSPRYKVAKRGQDVALRCDPISGHVSLFWYQQALGQGPEFLTYFQNEAQLDKSGLPSDRFFAERPEGSVSTLKIQRTQQEDSAVYLCASSPGQGPSYEQYFGPGTRLTVT.

This clonotype has at least ten counts. This sequence joins TRBV5-1 and TRBJ2-4; D not certain. The germline V and J ends were trimmed by 6 bases and 4 bases, with 8 bases remaining between them. Germline CDR1 and CDR2: SGHRS and YFSETQ. CDR3 size: 12 residues. The CDR3 sequence: CASKGSKNIQYF. The DNA of the CDR3 is TGCGCCAGCAAAGGTTCGAAAAACATTCAGTACTTC.

This clonotype has more than one count but fewer than ten. The genes are TRBV7-8 and TRBJ2-3; 10 nucleotides align to TRBD2. The J segment lost 6 bases and the V segment lost 8 bases, leaving 11 bases of the junction unmatched. The CDR3 totals 15 residues. Germline CDR1 is SGHVS and CDR2 is FQNEAQ. CDR3 DNA: TGTGCCAGCGGGATCGATCAGCGGGAGGGGGATACGCAGTATTTT. Its protein product is CASGIDQREGDTQYF.

This clonotype was found a few times. This rearrangement joins TRBV9 to TRBJ2-2; no clear D gene. CDR1 is SGDLS, CDR2 YYNGEE, per germline. V was shortened by 0 bases and J by 1 base, with 4 bases between the two germline ends. This CDR3 comprises 14 residues. The CDR3 DNA sequence: TGTGCCAGCAGCGTAGAGTGGAACACCGGGGAGCTGTTTTTT. Translating gives CASSVEWNTGELFF.

In this sample, this clonotype turned up many times. The chain carries TRBV7-9 and TRBJ2-1; 9 nucleotides agree with TRBD2. Per the germline V gene, CDR1 is SEHNR and CDR2 is FQNEAQ (reference sequence). This CDR3 region has 15 residues. The trim removed 3 bases at V and 5 bases at J, leaving 5 bases unmatched. This CDR3 is CASSFSGRGNNEQFF. As DNA, the CDR3 is TGTGCCAGCAGCTTTAGCGGGAGAGGGAACAATGAGCAGTTCTTC.

This chain links TRBV7-8 with TRBJ1-4; 10 bases are shared with TRBD1. CDR1 is SGHVS, CDR2 FQNEAQ, per germline. There are 13 residues in the CDR3. The V gene end was trimmed by 7 bases and the J gene end by 5 bases; junction bases not matched to a gene: 1. CDR3 amino acids: CASTGQGNEKLFF. DNA of the CDR3: TGTGCCAGCACGGGACAGGGGAATGAAAAACTGTTTTTT.

This clonotype appeared a few times. V gene TRBV19 combines with J gene TRBJ2-1; D ambiguous. Trimming shortened V by 3 bases and J by 7 bases, and 4 bases separated the two germline ends. This CDR3 spans 11 amino acids. CDR1 LNHDA and CDR2 SQIVND come from the germline V gene (reference sequence). The CDR3: CASSIGNEQFF. The DNA of the CDR3 is TGTGCCAGTAGTATCGGAAATGAGCAGTTCTTC.

The chain has TRBV6-1 and TRBJ1-1, with D possibly TRBD1 on 6 matching bases. V lost 7 bases and J 0 bases, leaving 21 bases between the germline ends. CDR3 size: 17 residues. Germline V gives CDR1 MNHNS, CDR2 SASEGT. CDR3 in DNA: TGTGCCAGCATCCTGACTTCAGGGGTTGGGATGAACACTGAAGCTTTCTTT. This gives the protein CASILTSGVGMNTEAFF.

This clonotype appeared a few times. V is TRBV11-2 and J is TRBJ2-7; no firm D call. CDR1 is SGHAT, CDR2 FQNNGV, per germline. This CDR3 has 12 residues. The V gene lost 4 bases and the J gene lost 4 bases, with 8 bases spanning the gap. Here the CDR3 DNA reads TGTGCCAGCAGCTCGGCCCTATACGAGCAGTACTTC. It translates to CASSSALYEQYF.

This chain connects TRBV5-6 to TRBJ1-1; 8 positions match TRBD1. J was trimmed by 3 bases and V by 5 bases; bases with no gene match: 6. Germline V gene sequence: CDR1 SGHDT, CDR2 YYEEEE. The CDR3 sequence is 14 residues long. The CDR3 DNA follows: TGTGCCAGCAGTCCAGGGGGCTCGGACACTGAAGCTTTCTTT. Translating gives CASSPGGSDTEAFF.

This clonotype has ten or more counts. The V gene is TRBV12-3 or TRBV12-4, the J gene TRBJ1-2, with no clear D. This CDR3 has 14 amino acids. Trimming removed 3 bases at V and 4 bases at J, with 12 bases between. CDR3 loop: CASSFELLSYGYTF. The CDR3 DNA reads as TGTGCCAGCAGTTTTGAGCTTCTGAGCTATGGCTACACCTTC.

This clonotype was found a few times. The chain employs TRBV12-3 or TRBV12-4 and TRBJ2-2, with D hard to call. V dropped 7 bases and J dropped 2 bases, with 14 bases sitting between them. The CDR3 sequence is 15 residues long. In nucleotides, the CDR3 is TGTGCCAGCAATTGGGCCGGCCGTAACACCGGGGAGCTGTTTTTT. It is translated as CASNWAGRNTGELFF.

This clonotype has more than one count but fewer than ten. This chain joins TRBV9 and TRBJ1-1; D is unclear. The CDR3 consists of 13 residues. Per the germline V gene, CDR1 is SGDLS and CDR2 is YYNGEE. The ends were cut back, 2 bases at V and 1 base at J, with 6 bases in the middle. DNA of the CDR3: TGTGCCAGCAGCGTCTTTTCGAACACTGAAGCTTTCTTT. Translated, it gives CASSVFSNTEAFF.

This clonotype was counted only a few times. This chain connects TRBV20-1 to TRBJ2-2; D not resolved. The CDR3 extends over 11 amino acids. Germline CDR1 DFQATT, CDR2 SNEGSKA (reference sequence). The V end was cut by 6 bases, the J end by 7 bases, with 9 bases between. The CDR3 DNA sequence: TGCAGTGCCAAGGCCTACGGGGAGCTGTTTTTT. Amino acids: CSAKAYGELFF.

The V call is TRBV29-1, the J call TRBJ2-1; tentative D call: TRBD1 (6 bases). V was pared by 3 bases and J by 0 bases, with 9 bases between. The CDR3 runs 14 residues. CDR1 and CDR2 (germline): SQVTM, ANQGSEA. CDR3 sequence reads: CSVDGQSSYNEQFF. The CDR3, as DNA: TGCAGCGTTGATGGACAGAGCTCCTACAATGAGCAGTTCTTC.